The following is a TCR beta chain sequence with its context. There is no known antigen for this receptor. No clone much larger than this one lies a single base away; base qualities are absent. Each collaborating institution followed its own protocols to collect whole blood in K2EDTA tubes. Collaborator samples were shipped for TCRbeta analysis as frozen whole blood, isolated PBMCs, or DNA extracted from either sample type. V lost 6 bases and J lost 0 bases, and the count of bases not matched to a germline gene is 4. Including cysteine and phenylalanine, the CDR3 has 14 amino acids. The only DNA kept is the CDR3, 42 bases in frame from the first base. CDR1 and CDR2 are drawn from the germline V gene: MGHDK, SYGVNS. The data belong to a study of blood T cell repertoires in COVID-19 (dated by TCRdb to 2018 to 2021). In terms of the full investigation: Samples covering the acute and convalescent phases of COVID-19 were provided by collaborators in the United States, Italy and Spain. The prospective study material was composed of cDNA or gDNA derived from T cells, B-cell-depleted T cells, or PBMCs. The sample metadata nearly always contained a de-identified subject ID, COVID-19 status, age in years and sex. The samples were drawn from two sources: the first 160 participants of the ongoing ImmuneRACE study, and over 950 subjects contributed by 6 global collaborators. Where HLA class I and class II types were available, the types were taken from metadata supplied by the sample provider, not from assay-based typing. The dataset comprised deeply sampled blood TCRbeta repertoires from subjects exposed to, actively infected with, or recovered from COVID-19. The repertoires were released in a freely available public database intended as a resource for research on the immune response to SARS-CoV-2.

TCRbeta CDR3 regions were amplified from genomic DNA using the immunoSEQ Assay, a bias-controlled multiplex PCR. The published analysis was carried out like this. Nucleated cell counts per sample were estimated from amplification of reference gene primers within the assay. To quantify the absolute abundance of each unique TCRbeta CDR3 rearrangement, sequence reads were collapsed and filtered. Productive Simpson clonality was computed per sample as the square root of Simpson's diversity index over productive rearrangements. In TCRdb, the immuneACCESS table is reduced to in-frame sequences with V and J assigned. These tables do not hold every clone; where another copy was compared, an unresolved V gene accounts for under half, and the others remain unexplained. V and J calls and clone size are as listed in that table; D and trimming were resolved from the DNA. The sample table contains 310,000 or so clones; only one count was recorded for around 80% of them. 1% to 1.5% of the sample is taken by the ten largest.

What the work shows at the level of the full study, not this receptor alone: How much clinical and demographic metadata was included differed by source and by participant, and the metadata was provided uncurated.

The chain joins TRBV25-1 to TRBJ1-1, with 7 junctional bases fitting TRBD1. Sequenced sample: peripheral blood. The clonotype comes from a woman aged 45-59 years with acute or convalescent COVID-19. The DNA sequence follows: TGTGCCAGCAGGGGGGGACAGATGAACACTGAAGCTTTCTTT. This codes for CASRGGQMNTEAFF.